The 29 T cell receptor beta chains below all came from one sample that was sequenced in a study of T cell responses to AZD1222 COVID-19 vaccine. Profiling relied on immunoSEQ multiplex PCR, and the TCRdb table lists in-frame clones only, not all of them. The sample includes approximately 150,000 clones, about 94% seen only once; the top ten take 5% to 5.5%. The sequenced sample was peripheral blood, obtained on day 0 of AZD1222 vaccination. The receptors originated from an adult in good health.

The J gene is TRBJ1-6, the V gene TRBV7-2; a weak D match, TRBD1 (6 bases). This CDR3 is built from 13 residues. Germline CDR1 SGHTA, CDR2 FQGNSA. Trimming cost V 11 bases and J 10 bases, with 18 bases left between them. CDR3 amino acids: CAGRPGAQSPLHF. The DNA of the CDR3 is TGTGCCGGCCGCCCGGGGGCGCAATCACCCCTCCACTTT.

V and J are TRBV7-3 and TRBJ2-1; D could derive from TRBD1 or TRBD2 (6 bases each). Germline CDR1 and CDR2: SGHTA and FQGTGA. Trimming cost V 5 bases and J 7 bases, with 9 bases left between them. This CDR3 contains 12 residues. CDR3 residues: CASSIGGNEQFF. DNA for the CDR3: TGTGCCAGCAGCATAGGGGGGAATGAGCAGTTCTTC. The whole variable domain, filled in from reference TRBV7-3 and TRBJ2-1, reads GAGVSQTPSNKVTEKGKYVELRCDPISGHTALYWYRQSLGQGPEFLIYFQGTGAADDSGLPNDRFFAVRPEGSVSTLKIQRTERGDSAVYLCASSIGGNEQFFGPGTRLTVL.

The V call is TRBV7-9, the J call TRBJ1-2, with a weak D call TRBD1 (6 bases). This CDR3 is 14 amino acids long. V was cut by 5 bases and J by 3 bases, with 13 bases left in between. Germline V gene sequence: CDR1 SEHNR, CDR2 FQNEAQ (reference sequence). CDR3: CASSPKDSHYGYTF. The CDR3 DNA reads TGTGCCAGCAGCCCTAAGGACAGCCACTATGGCTACACCTTC.

This chain connects TRBV5-4 to TRBJ1-1, with D uncertain. The V end lost 0 bases, the J end lost 6 bases, and 12 bases lay between the germline ends. The CDR3 extends over 14 amino acids. CDR1 SGHNT and CDR2 YYREEE come from the germline V gene (reference sequence). The chain's CDR3 is CASSLGRPTAEAFF. CDR3 nucleotides: TGTGCCAGCAGCTTGGGGCGGCCGACGGCTGAAGCTTTCTTT.

This chain uses TRBV10-3 with TRBJ2-3; D unresolved. Germline V gene sequence: CDR1 ENHRY, CDR2 SYGVKD. The ends were cut back, 0 bases at V and 5 bases at J, with 3 bases in the middle. The CDR3 length is 12 residues. CDR3 sequence (DNA): TGTGCCATCAGTGAGTCCGGAGATACGCAGTATTTT. Protein sequence: CAISESGDTQYF.

This clone appeared once. The chain is built from TRBV10-3 and TRBJ2-1; D tentatively reads TRBD1 or TRBD2 (5 bases each). Trimming shortened V by 4 bases and J by 0 bases, and 16 bases separated the two germline ends. Germline-derived CDR1 and CDR2 are ENHRY and SYGVKD. This CDR3 contains 17 residues. The DNA of the CDR3 is TGTGCCATCAGTGTCGGGGCGGTGGGAAGCTCCTACAATGAGCAGTTCTTC. Residues: CAISVGAVGSSYNEQFF.

The CDR3 protein is CASTAGTSGRDEQFF. In DNA form, the CDR3 reads TGTGCCAGCACCGCCGGGACTAGCGGGAGGGATGAGCAGTTCTTC. The rearrangement joins TRBV6-5 to TRBJ2-1; 16 bases fit TRBD2. V trimming: 7 bases; J trimming: 8 bases; junction bases outside the gene matches: 5. This CDR3 comprises 15 residues. The germline V gene has CDR1 MNHEY and CDR2 SVGAGI.

This rearrangement joins TRBV18 to TRBJ2-3; D is possibly TRBD1 or TRBD2 (6 bases each). Looked up from germline, CDR1 is KGHSH and CDR2 is LQKENI. Trimming shortened V by 5 bases and J by 9 bases, and 18 bases separated the two germline ends. CDR3 length equals 14 residues. The CDR3 reads CASSDGFGGTTQYF. DNA for the CDR3: TGTGCCAGCTCAGACGGGTTCGGGGGCACGACGCAGTATTTT.

This chain connects TRBV14 to TRBJ2-5; D call uncertain. The CDR3 totals 16 residues. V was clipped by 2 bases and J by 5 bases, with 18 bases between them. CDR1 is SGHDN and CDR2 is FVKESK in the germline V gene. CDR3 amino acids: CASSQRLPLLMETQYF. CDR3 coding DNA: TGTGCCAGCAGCCAACGTCTTCCTCTGTTGATGGAGACCCAGTACTTC.

The chain is built from TRBV4-3 and TRBJ1-1; 7 bases are shared with TRBD1. Per germline, CDR1 LGHNA and CDR2 YSLEER. The CDR3 has 15 amino acids. The junction had 8 bases not matched to a gene; V was cut back by 1 base and J by 6 bases. In DNA, the CDR3 is TGCGCCAGCAGCCAAGTTAGGACCACAGGGGCTGAAGCTTTCTTT. Amino acids: CASSQVRTTGAEAFF.

This chain joins TRBV27 and TRBJ2-1; 10 nucleotides line up with TRBD2. After removal of 3 bases from V and 0 bases from J, the junction contained 5 bases not matched to a gene. The V gene's germline CDR1 is MNHEY and CDR2 SMNVEV (reference sequence). This CDR3 is built from 17 residues. The CDR3 loop reads CASSLASGSFSYNEQFF. CDR3 bases: TGTGCCAGCAGTTTGGCTAGCGGGAGCTTCTCCTACAATGAGCAGTTCTTC.

The CDR3 DNA reads TGTGCCAGCAGTCTAGCGGGGATCACAGATACGCAGTATTTT. Its protein is CASSLAGITDTQYF. The genes are TRBV2 and TRBJ2-3; 9 nucleotides align to TRBD2. This CDR3 has 14 amino acids. The V gene's germline CDR1 is SNHLY and CDR2 FYNNEI. The V and J ends lost 5 bases and 2 bases, in that order; junction bases with no gene match: 2.

The chain combines TRBV28 with TRBJ1-5; D call uncertain. V was shortened by 6 bases and J by 8 bases, with 5 bases between the two germline ends. Germline V CDR1 and CDR2: MDHEN, SYDVKM. This CDR3 is built from 10 residues. For the CDR3, the DNA is TGTGCCAGCAGCGGGGAGCCCCAGCATTTT. Its translation: CASSGEPQHF.

The rearrangement joins TRBV5-1 to TRBJ1-2; perhaps TRBD1 as D (5 bases). CDR1 and CDR2 (germline): SGHRS, YFSETQ. The length of the CDR3 is 15 residues. Deletions cut 0 bases from V and 2 bases from J, with 11 bases between. The CDR3: CASSLDPGGNYGYTF. CDR3 DNA: TGCGCCAGCAGCTTGGATCCGGGGGGGAACTATGGCTACACCTTC.

V usage is TRBV2 and J usage is TRBJ1-1, with D perhaps TRBD1 (5 bases). V was trimmed by 3 bases and J by 5 bases, leaving 7 bases between them. This CDR3 region has 12 residues. Per germline, CDR1 SNHLY and CDR2 FYNNEI. CDR3: CASSEQGTEAFF. CDR3 nucleotide sequence: TGTGCCAGCAGTGAGCAGGGTACTGAAGCTTTCTTT.

This sequence joins TRBV6-5 and TRBJ1-6; 7 nucleotides align to TRBD1. V trimming: 2 bases; J trimming: 6 bases; junction bases outside the gene matches: 4. This CDR3 has 15 amino acids. From germline, CDR1 is MNHEY and CDR2 SVGAGI. The CDR3 protein is CASSYGDSPNSPLHF. The CDR3 nucleotides read TGTGCCAGCAGTTACGGGGACAGCCCTAATTCACCCCTCCACTTT.

V gene TRBV12-3 or TRBV12-4 combines with J gene TRBJ2-5, with 10 positions matching TRBD2. J gave up 5 bases and V 6 bases, and 3 bases lay outside the gene matches. This CDR3 contains 13 residues. CDR3 sequence (DNA): TGTGCCAGCAGCCCTAGCGGGAGTGAGACCCAGTACTTC. Translating it yields CASSPSGSETQYF.

V gene TRBV28 combines with J gene TRBJ1-4, with D possibly TRBD1 on 6 matching bases. CDR1 is MDHEN, CDR2 SYDVKM, per germline. This CDR3 comprises 14 residues. V was cut by 6 bases and J by 7 bases, with 15 bases left in between. Here the CDR3 reads CASRHELGAEKLFF. In DNA form, the CDR3 reads TGTGCCAGCAGACACGAGCTGGGGGCTGAAAAACTGTTTTTT.

The chain links TRBV5-4 to TRBJ1-1; D is unclear. The CDR3 is made up of 15 amino acids. V was trimmed by 3 bases and J by 1 base, leaving 13 bases between them. Germline V gives CDR1 SGHNT, CDR2 YYREEE (reference sequence). DNA for the CDR3: TGTGCCAGCAGCTCCCCCAAGCAGGCGAACACTGAAGCTTTCTTT. Encoded protein: CASSSPKQANTEAFF. Supplemented by reference TRBV5-4 and TRBJ1-1, the full variable domain reads ETGVTQSPTHLIKTRGQQVTLRCSSQSGHNTVSWYQQALGQGPQFIFQYYREEENGRGNFPPRFSGLQFPNYSSELNVNALELDDSALYLCASSSPKQANTEAFFGQGTRLTVV.

The chain couples TRBV5-8 to TRBJ2-3, with D possibly matching TRBD2 (6 bases). From germline, CDR1 is SGHTS and CDR2 YDEGEE. The V end was cut by 7 bases, the J end by 3 bases, with 21 bases between. The CDR3 consists of 16 residues. CDR3 residues: CASLPLKRAITDTQYF. The CDR3 DNA reads as TGTGCCAGCCTCCCTCTGAAGCGGGCGATAACAGATACGCAGTATTTT.

A few counts support this clone. The chain links TRBV19 to TRBJ1-1; D remains unclear. The germline V and J ends were trimmed by 6 bases and 0 bases, with 8 bases remaining between them. The germline V gene has CDR1 LNHDA and CDR2 SQIVND (reference sequence). CDR3 length: 13 amino acids. CDR3 DNA sequence: TGTGCCAGTAGAAAAGCCGTGAACACTGAAGCTTTCTTT. It is translated as CASRKAVNTEAFF.

The J gene is TRBJ1-6, the V gene TRBV7-2; D may be TRBD1 (5 bases). The germline V gene encodes CDR1 SGHTA and CDR2 FQGNSA. The CDR3 length is 15 residues. Trimming stripped 5 bases from V and 4 bases from J, with 12 bases between. CDR3 residues: CASSGGTLYNSPLHF. CDR3 nucleotides: TGTGCCAGCAGCGGCGGGACCCTTTATAATTCACCCCTCCACTTT. Using reference TRBV7-2 and TRBJ1-6 for the parts outside the CDR3, the full variable domain is GAGVSQSPSNKVTEKGKDVELRCDPISGHTALYWYRQSLGQGLEFLIYFQGNSAPDKSGLPSDRFSAERTGGSVSTLTIQRTQQEDSAVYLCASSGGTLYNSPLHFGNGTRLTVT.

CDR3 DNA: TGTGCCAGCAGCCTGGCCGGGGAGCTGTTTTTT. Translated: CASSLAGELFF. This rearrangement joins TRBV14 to TRBJ2-2; D remains ambiguous. This CDR3 has 11 residues. V was clipped by 4 bases and J by 6 bases, with 3 bases between them. From germline, CDR1 is SGHDN and CDR2 FVKESK.

J is TRBJ1-5 and V is TRBV7-9; D not certain. Germline CDR1 is SEHNR and CDR2 is FQNEAQ (reference sequence). Trimming stripped 1 base from V and 4 bases from J, with 8 bases between. CDR3 length: 14 amino acids. CDR3 coding DNA: TGTGCCAGCAGCTTAGACCCAACAAATCAGCCCCAGCATTTT. Protein sequence: CASSLDPTNQPQHF.

The rearrangement joins TRBV7-9 to TRBJ1-1; D is possibly TRBD1 (5 bases). The CDR3 totals 12 residues. Germline CDR1 is SEHNR and CDR2 is FQNEAQ (reference sequence). V lost 1 base to trimming and J lost 11 bases, with 11 bases between them. CDR3 DNA: TGTGCCAGCAGCTTAGGGACCGGGGGGGCTTTCTTT. Translating it yields CASSLGTGGAFF.

The J gene is TRBJ1-1, the V gene TRBV30, with a tentative D call TRBD1 (5 bases). Germline CDR1 GTSNPN, CDR2 SVGIG (reference sequence). Trimming shortened V by 0 bases and J by 3 bases, and 8 bases separated the two germline ends. The CDR3 loop spans 13 amino acids. The CDR3 here is CAWSVGGDTEAFF. In DNA, the CDR3 is TGTGCCTGGAGTGTGGGAGGGGACACTGAAGCTTTCTTT.

The sample holds one count of this clone. This sequence joins TRBV11-3 and TRBJ2-1, with 9 bases fitting TRBD2. Germline V gene lookup returns CDR1 SGHNT and CDR2 YENEEA. The CDR3 totals 15 residues. V dropped 1 base and J dropped 7; count of bases not matched to a gene: 5. The CDR3 protein is CASSLGGGARNEQFF. CDR3 coding DNA: TGTGCCAGCAGCTTAGGCGGGGGGGCCCGTAATGAGCAGTTCTTC.

The chain uses TRBV27 and TRBJ1-4; D perhaps matches TRBD1 (6 bases). V lost 0 bases, J lost 4 bases, and 18 bases lay in between. Germline CDR1 MNHEY, CDR2 SMNVEV (reference sequence). The CDR3 spans 18 residues. In nucleotides, the CDR3 is TGTGCCAGCAGTTTATCAATCAGGGGCACCAACAATAATGAAAAACTGTTTTTT. Translating it yields CASSLSIRGTNNNEKLFF.

The V call is TRBV18, the J call TRBJ2-1; D is unresolved. V lost 8 bases, J lost 8 bases, and 13 bases lay in between. The CDR3 contains 12 residues. Germline CDR1 KGHSH, CDR2 LQKENI. This CDR3 is CASTDRSDEQFF. The CDR3 coding sequence is TGTGCCAGCACCGACCGAAGCGATGAGCAGTTCTTC.